The clone carrying this T cell receptor beta chain was seen only a few times. TCRdb redid the calling of the RACE reads with MiXCR, one entry per CDR3 protein. Among about 120,000 distinct CDR3 sequences, about 10% were seen once, and the ten largest hold 2% to 2.5%. The sample is drawn from a study of human T cells and chemical hapten exposure. The time point denotes: patch test 3, about 24 weeks after DPC sensitization. As to treatment: therapeutic diphenylcyclopropenone sensitization with weekly scalp DPC. CDR1 and CDR2 from the germline V gene are SQVTM and ANQGSEA. The V gene lost 2 bases and the J gene lost 11 bases, with 15 bases spanning the gap. The CDR3 loop spans 12 amino acids.

This chain links TRBV29-1 with TRBJ1-1, with a possible D match to TRBD1 (6 bases). The sequence derives from a woman in her 50s with alopecia areata. Some clones in this sample may be carry-over from other donors' samples. The material sequenced was whole blood, taken in connection with sensitization to the hapten diphenylcyclopropenone (DPC). The CDR3 here is CSVEYGGVIAFF. The CDR3 DNA reads as TGCAGCGTTGAATATGGGGGCGTTATTGCTTTCTTT.